The sequence of this T cell receptor (beta chain) was determined in a study of shared clonotypes between healthy human individuals. Overall study findings and caveats: The rarefaction results pointed to incomplete sorted-subset sequencing despite large depth.

CDR1 ENHRY and CDR2 SYGVKD come from the germline V gene. The germline V and J ends were trimmed by 10 bases and 4 bases, with 8 bases remaining between them. The CDR3 has 10 amino acids. Donors were healthy HIV-negative adults without recently reported acute infections or vaccinations. On this clone: The antigen is not known.

Every subset had its genomic DNA shared out evenly among several immunoSEQ plates. Authors' analysis steps: Junction-only immunoSEQ data arrived without quality scores, meaning filtering differed. Method: immunoSEQ multiplex PCR; TCRdb's copy keeps in-frame clones and lacks some. V, J and clone size are taken as reported in that table, and D and trimming were inferred from the DNA itself. The repertoire includes 2.3 million or so clones, roughly 93% of them detected once, and around 0.4% sits in the top ten. The sequencing sample was made of naive CD4+ T cells from PBMCs. The subset here: CD45RA+ positively selected. This chain connects TRBV10-3 to TRBJ2-7; D is undetermined. The sequence derives from a young man in good health. Some clones in this sample may be carry-over from other donors' samples. CDR3 residues: CATQEYEQYF. CDR3 DNA sequence: TGTGCCACCCAAGAATACGAGCAGTACTTC.